This T cell receptor beta chain is from a study of cytotoxic CD8 clonotypes in ibrutinib-treated CLL. Overall study: Included were 11 relapsed/refractory and about 15 treatment-naive patients, of whom some 18 were IGHV unmutated. Among responders, about 25 were partial and 2 complete; after median approximately six years, about 15 stayed remitted and some 12 progressed. The study, taken as a whole, reports: The clonality went up when patients responded to ibrutinib and dropped back toward baseline at progression.

Method: immunoSEQ multiplex PCR; TCRdb's copy keeps in-frame clones and lacks some. The sample holds 250,000 or so clones; about three quarters are singletons and the top ten take approximately 15%. This clone was detected once. As yet, its antigen is unknown. This clonotype originated in a human donor with chronic lymphocytic leukemia. The sequencing used PBMCs, collected after 24 months of ibrutinib treatment.

CDR3 protein: CASSQGGSYQETQYF. The DNA of the CDR3 is TGTGCCAGCAGCCAGGGAGGTTCGTACCAAGAGACCCAGTACTTC. The V gene is TRBV6-5, the J gene TRBJ2-5; D possibly corresponds to TRBD2 (6 bases). CDR1 is MNHEY, CDR2 SVGAGI, per germline. The ends were cut back, 6 bases at V and 0 bases at J, with 14 bases in the middle. This CDR3 contains 15 residues.